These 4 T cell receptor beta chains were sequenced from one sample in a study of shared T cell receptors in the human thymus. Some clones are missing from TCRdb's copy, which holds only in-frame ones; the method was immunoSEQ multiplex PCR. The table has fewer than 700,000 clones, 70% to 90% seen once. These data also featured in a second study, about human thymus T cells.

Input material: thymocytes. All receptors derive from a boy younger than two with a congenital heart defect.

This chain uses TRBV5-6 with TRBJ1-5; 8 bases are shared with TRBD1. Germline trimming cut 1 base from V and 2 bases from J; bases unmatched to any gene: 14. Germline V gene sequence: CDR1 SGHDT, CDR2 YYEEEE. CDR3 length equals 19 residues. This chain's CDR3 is CASSLLAQGAGFGNQPQHF. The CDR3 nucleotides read TGTGCCAGCAGCTTGTTGGCCCAGGGGGCGGGTTTTGGCAATCAGCCCCAGCATTTT. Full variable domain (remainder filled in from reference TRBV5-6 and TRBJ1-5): DAGVTQSPTHLIKTRGQQVTLRCSPKSGHDTVSWYQQALGQGPQFIFQYYEEEERQRGNFPDRFSGHQFPNYSSELNVNALLLGDSALYLCASSLLAQGAGFGNQPQHFGDGTRLSIL.

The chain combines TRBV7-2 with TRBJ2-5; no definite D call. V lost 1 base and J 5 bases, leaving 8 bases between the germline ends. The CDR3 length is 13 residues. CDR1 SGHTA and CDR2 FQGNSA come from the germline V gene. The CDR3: CASSLGDGETQYF. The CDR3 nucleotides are TGTGCCAGCAGCTTAGGAGACGGGGAGACCCAGTACTTC.

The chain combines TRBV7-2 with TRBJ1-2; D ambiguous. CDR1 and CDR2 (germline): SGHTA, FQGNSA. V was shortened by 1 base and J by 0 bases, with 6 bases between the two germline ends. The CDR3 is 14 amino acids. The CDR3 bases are TGTGCCAGCAGCTTAGACGGGACTAACTATGGCTACACCTTC. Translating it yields CASSLDGTNYGYTF.

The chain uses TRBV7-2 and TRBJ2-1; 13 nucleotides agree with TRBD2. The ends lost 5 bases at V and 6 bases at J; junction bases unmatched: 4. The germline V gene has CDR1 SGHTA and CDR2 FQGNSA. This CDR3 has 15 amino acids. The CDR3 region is CASSPGLAGANEQFF. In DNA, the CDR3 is TGTGCCAGCAGCCCCGGACTAGCGGGAGCCAATGAGCAGTTCTTC. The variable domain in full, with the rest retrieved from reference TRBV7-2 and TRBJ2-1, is GAGVSQSPSNKVTEKGKDVELRCDPISGHTALYWYRQSLGQGLEFLIYFQGNSAPDKSGLPSDRFSAERTGGSVSTLTIQRTQQEDSAVYLCASSPGLAGANEQFFGPGTRLTVL.